This T cell receptor (beta chain) was recorded in a study of blood T cell repertoires in COVID-19. Background on the study: The study drew acute and convalescent COVID-19 samples from the United States, Italy and Spain.

The method was immunoSEQ multiplex PCR; TCRdb's version includes in-frame clones alone and lacks a portion of them. The sample holds tens of thousands of clones, around 83% seen once. Material for sequencing was peripheral blood. This TCR was sampled from a middle-aged man with active COVID-19.

The CDR3 sequence: CASSAPWGQGNPPPGYTF. CDR3 coding DNA: TGTGCCAGCAGTGCCCCGTGGGGACAGGGGAACCCTCCCCCTGGCTACACCTTC. The chain combines TRBV6-1 with TRBJ1-2; TRBD1 matches at 10 bases. V lost 4 bases and J lost 7; bases outside the gene matches: 18. Germline V CDR1 and CDR2: MNHNS, SASEGT. CDR3 length: 18 residues.